The 23 T cell receptor beta chains reported below all come from one sample, sequenced in a study of glioma-infiltrating T cells. TCR alpha and beta CDR3 regions were amplified from RNA using iRepertoire nested multiplex PCR. TCRdb independently ran MiXCR on the multiplex PCR reads; one entry per CDR3 protein. The sample lists a few hundred thousand distinct CDR3 sequences; 41% were seen once. The sample consisted of glioma tissue, nonneoplastic brain tissue, or PBMCs (not recorded which). The receptor source for this set is a human donor with low-grade glioma or glioblastoma, undergoing nonglioma brain surgery, or in good health (not recorded which).

The chain is built from TRBV7-2 and TRBJ1-4, with D possibly TRBD1 on 6 matching bases. Germline CDR1 reads SGHTA; CDR2 reads FQGNSA. Deletions cut 3 bases from V and 4 bases from J, with 9 bases between. The CDR3 consists of 14 residues. The CDR3 protein is CASSLDSYNEKLFF. The CDR3 DNA follows: TGTGCCAGCAGCTTGGACAGTTATAATGAAAAACTGTTTTTT.

The chain combines TRBV14 with TRBJ2-2; D gene unclear. Germline V CDR1 and CDR2: SGHDN, FVKESK. This CDR3 spans 17 amino acids. V lost 5 bases, J lost 0 bases, and 16 bases lay in between. This chain's CDR3 is CASSKLSSHPNTGELFF. The CDR3 DNA reads as TGTGCCAGCAGCAAACTCTCATCCCACCCGAACACCGGGGAGCTGTTTTTT.

For this clonotype: The CDR3 does not close with the conserved phenylalanine or tryptophan, likely indicating a read error. No DNA is shown, since the ends of the CDR3 on it are uncertain; the CDR3 is the one TCRdb lists. The chain employs TRBV6-1 and TRBJ1-6; the table's D call of TRBD1 was not tested on the DNA. Germline V gene data show CDR1 as MNHNS and CDR2 as SASEGT. The CDR3 totals 14 residues, both ends included. This chain's CDR3 is CASSADRVISPRHS.

Only a few counts were recorded for this clonotype. Sequence at one end of the junction differs from germline and may be a read error. The chain employs TRBV5-4 and TRBJ2-5; 11 bases are a match to TRBD2. The CDR3 extends over 12 amino acids. Germline V gene data show CDR1 as SGHNT and CDR2 as YYREEE (reference sequence). The CDR3 sequence: CASSIGLAGSVF. In DNA, the CDR3 is TGTGCCAGCAGCATCGGACTAGCGGGCTCAGTTTTC.

This clonotype was counted between two and nine times. The gene calls are TRBV6-1 and TRBJ2-2; TRBD1 matches at 7 bases. J was trimmed by 1 base and V by 6 bases; bases with no gene match: 5. CDR1 and CDR2 from the germline V gene are MNHNS and SASEGT. This CDR3 has 15 amino acids. CDR3 in DNA: TGTGCCAGCAGCTCGACAGGGAGGAACACCGGGGAGCTGTTTTTT. Its translation: CASSSTGRNTGELFF.

The chain joins TRBV28 to TRBJ1-1; 12 nucleotides match TRBD1. The CDR3 loop spans 17 amino acids. Germline trimming cut 3 bases from V and 3 bases from J; bases unmatched to any gene: 8. Germline CDR1 reads MDHEN; CDR2 reads SYDVKM. The CDR3 reads CASSFRDRGRRDTEAFF. CDR3 coding DNA: TGTGCCAGCAGTTTTAGGGACAGGGGGCGACGGGACACTGAAGCTTTCTTT.

This clonotype came up a few times. This sequence joins TRBV28 and TRBJ1-1; perhaps TRBD1 as D (5 bases). The CDR3 sequence is 16 residues long. With 1 base removed from V and 3 bases from J, the gap between germline ends came to 15 bases. CDR1 and CDR2 (germline): MDHEN, SYDVKM. The CDR3 spells CASSLSLQGPYTEAFF. The CDR3 nucleotides are TGTGCCAGCAGTTTATCACTCCAGGGCCCGTACACTGAAGCTTTCTTT.

The chain is built from TRBV6-2 or TRBV6-3 and TRBJ2-7, with unresolved D. This CDR3 contains 13 residues. Germline V gene lookup returns CDR1 MNHEY and CDR2 SVGEGT. Between the trimmed V and J ends, which lost 6 bases and 5 bases, there was a span of 14 bases. The CDR3 DNA is TGTGCCAGCAGCTTTTACCCGTACGACGAGCAGTACTTC. Its translation is CASSFYPYDEQYF.

This clonotype was recorded a few times. CDR3: CATSRDRRAGAIYNEQFF. The CDR3 coding sequence is TGTGCCACCAGCAGAGATCGAAGAGCGGGAGCCATCTACAATGAGCAGTTCTTC. The chain joins TRBV15 to TRBJ2-1, with TRBD2 identical over 8 bases. The CDR3 is 18 amino acids. CDR1 and CDR2 from the germline V gene are LNHNV and YYDKDF (reference sequence). The ends lost 0 bases at V and 3 bases at J; junction bases unmatched: 10. The variable domain in full, completed from reference TRBV15 and TRBJ2-1, reads DAMVIQNPRYQVTQFGKPVTLSCSQTLNHNVMYWYQQKSSQAPKLLFHYYDKDFNNEADTPDNFQSRRPNTSFCFLDIRSPGLGDTAMYLCATSRDRRAGAIYNEQFFGPGTRLTVL.

The chain joins TRBV18 to TRBJ1-4; weak D call: TRBD1 (6 bases). From germline, CDR1 is KGHSH and CDR2 LQKENI. This CDR3 is 13 amino acids long. Trimming removed 5 bases at V and 5 bases at J, with 9 bases between. Here the CDR3 reads CASSGTRNEKLFF. DNA of the CDR3: TGTGCCAGCTCAGGGACAAGAAATGAAAAACTGTTTTTT.

In regard to this clonotype: This is likely a read error, given that the CDR3 carries no conserved phenylalanine or tryptophan at its end. The chain couples TRBV7-9 to TRBJ1-1, with D perhaps matching TRBD1 (6 bases). The CDR3 sequence is 17 residues long. Germline CDR1 and CDR2: SEHNR and FQNEAQ (reference sequence). Trimming removed 1 base from V and 4 bases from J, with 19 bases in between. The CDR3 reads CASSLGGASPHGTEAFS. The CDR3 DNA follows: TGTGCCAGCAGCTTAGGGGGGGCATCTCCCCACGGCACTGAAGCTTTCTCT.

Worth noting for this clonotype: It is likely a read error, because the conserved phenylalanine at the end of the CDR3 is missing. The DNA is omitted, as the CDR3 cannot be located on it reliably, and the CDR3 follows TCRdb's listing. This CDR3 is CASSFAGGPFTV. The chain uses TRBV28 and TRBJ2-5; no check of the table's D call, TRBD2, against the DNA was made. A total of 12 residues make up the CDR3, ends included. CDR1 MDHEN and CDR2 SYDVKM come from the germline V gene.

This clonotype has a handful of counts. The V and J genes are TRBV20-1 and TRBJ2-5; perhaps TRBD2 as D (5 bases). This CDR3 comprises 11 residues. The V and J ends lost 7 bases and 1 base respectively, with 7 bases between them. Germline assignment: CDR1 DFQATT and CDR2 SNEGSKA (reference sequence). The CDR3 loop is CSGTSQETQYF. As DNA, the CDR3 is TGCAGTGGGACTTCCCAAGAGACCCAGTACTTC.

About this clonotype: A much larger clonotype is one base distant, so this may be a read error. The V gene is TRBV20-1, the J gene TRBJ1-1, with D unclear. CDR3 length: 16 amino acids. Per the germline V gene, CDR1 is DFQATT and CDR2 is SNEGSKA (reference sequence). The CDR3 region is CSARRWNLLTGTEASF. In DNA form, the CDR3 reads TGCAGTGCTAGAAGGTGGAATTTACTTACCGGAACTGAAGCTTCCTTT.

This clonotype was found a few times. The chain combines TRBV20-1 with TRBJ1-2, with a tentative D call TRBD1 (5 bases). Trimming took off 1 base at V and 1 base at J, with 7 bases between the two ends. CDR3 length: 13 amino acids. Germline V gene sequence: CDR1 DFQATT, CDR2 SNEGSKA (reference sequence). The CDR3 is CSARGQGNYGYTF. The CDR3 bases are TGCAGTGCTAGAGGGCAGGGTAACTATGGCTACACCTTC.

This clonotype appeared many times. This chain links TRBV6-2 or TRBV6-3 with TRBJ1-1; possibly TRBD1 for D (5 bases). Germline loops: CDR1 MNHEY, CDR2 SVGEGT. The ends were cut back, 8 bases at V and 1 base at J, with 17 bases in the middle. The CDR3 consists of 15 residues. CDR3 sequence: CASGRRAGWNTEAFF. Written as DNA, the CDR3 is TGTGCCAGCGGTCGCCGTGCAGGGTGGAACACTGAAGCTTTCTTT.

Note on this clonotype: A much larger clone differs by one base, so this may be a read error. The chain has TRBV27 and TRBJ2-3, with TRBD2 matching over 9 bases. The CDR3 sequence is 14 residues long. CDR1 is MNHEY, CDR2 SMNVEV, per germline (reference sequence). CDR3 DNA sequence: TGTGCCAGTAGACTAGCGGATAACACAGATGCGCAGTATTTT. Its translation is CASRLADNTDAQYF.

To note about this clonotype: Possible read error: a much larger clone is one base away. The J gene is TRBJ2-4, the V gene TRBV27; the match to TRBD1 covers 7 bases. The germline CDR1 and CDR2 sequences are MNHEY and SMNVEV (reference sequence). There are 14 residues in the CDR3. The CDR3 region is CSSSPGQAKNIQYF. The CDR3 nucleotides are TGTTCCAGCAGTCCGGGACAGGCCAAAAACATTCAGTACTTC.

The genes are TRBV29-1 and TRBJ1-1; 11 positions match TRBD1. This CDR3 is built from 14 residues. The trim removed 6 bases at V and 5 bases at J, leaving 8 bases unmatched. CDR1 is SQVTM, CDR2 ANQGSEA, per germline. The chain's CDR3 is CSVRGGTGGTEAFF. CDR3 DNA sequence: TGCAGCGTCCGAGGGGGGACAGGGGGTACTGAAGCTTTCTTT.

In the case of this clonotype: It may be a read error: a sequence one base away is much more abundant. The chain links TRBV28 to TRBJ1-2; D ambiguous. CDR3 size: 14 residues. Trimming cost V 5 bases and J 2 bases, with 12 bases left between them. The germline V gene encodes CDR1 MDHEN and CDR2 SYDVKM. The CDR3 nucleotides are TGTGCCAGCAGTACGCCCCAACGGAACTATGGCTACACCTTC. Protein product: CASSTPQRNYGYTF.

This clonotype was counted ten times or more. The chain uses TRBV27 and TRBJ2-1, with D possibly TRBD2 on 6 matching bases. Trimming left V 5 bases short and J 2 bases short, with 19 bases between. There are 17 residues in the CDR3. From germline, CDR1 is MNHEY and CDR2 SMNVEV (reference sequence). This CDR3 is CASSLVGFGGAYNEQFF. The DNA of the CDR3 is TGTGCCAGCAGTCTAGTGGGGTTCGGAGGGGCCTACAATGAGCAGTTCTTC.

This clonotype was detected only a few times. The chain links TRBV7-9 to TRBJ2-3, with D possibly TRBD2 on 6 matching bases. Per germline, CDR1 SEHNR and CDR2 FQNEAQ (reference sequence). There are 13 residues in the CDR3. Trimming removed 5 bases at V and 4 bases at J, with 10 bases between. CDR3 sequence: CASSPSVPDTQYF. The CDR3 nucleotides read TGTGCCAGCAGCCCTAGCGTCCCAGATACGCAGTATTTT. The full variable domain, its missing parts supplied by reference TRBV7-9 and TRBJ2-3, is DTGVSQNPRHKITKRGQNVTFRCDPISEHNRLYWYRQTLGQGPEFLTYFQNEAQLEKSRLLSDRFSAERPKGSFSTLEIQRTEQGDSAMYLCASSPSVPDTQYFGPGTRLTVL.

This clonotype was picked up a small number of times. The chain is built from TRBV27 and TRBJ2-5; the D call may be TRBD1 or TRBD2 (5 bases each). V gave up 7 bases and J gave up 5 bases, with 20 bases separating them. Germline V gene sequence: CDR1 MNHEY, CDR2 SMNVEV (reference sequence). The CDR3 consists of 15 residues. CDR3 bases: TGTGCCAGCACCCCCTATGGAGGAAGGGGTGAGACCCAGTACTTC. It codes for CASTPYGGRGETQYF.